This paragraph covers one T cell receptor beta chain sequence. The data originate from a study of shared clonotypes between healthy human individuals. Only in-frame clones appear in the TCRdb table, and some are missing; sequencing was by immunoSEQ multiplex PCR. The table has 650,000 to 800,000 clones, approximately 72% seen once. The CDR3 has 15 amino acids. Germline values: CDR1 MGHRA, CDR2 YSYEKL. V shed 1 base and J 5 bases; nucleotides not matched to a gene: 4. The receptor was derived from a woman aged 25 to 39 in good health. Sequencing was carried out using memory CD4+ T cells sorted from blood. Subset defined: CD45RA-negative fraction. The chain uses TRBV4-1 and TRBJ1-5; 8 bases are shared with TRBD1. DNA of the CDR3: TGCGCCAGCAGCCAAGCCGGACAGGGCGATCAGCCCCAGCATTTT. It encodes CASSQAGQGDQPQHF.